This record concerns one TCR beta chain sequence. No cognate antigen has been identified for it. The record has no base qualities; no much larger clone is one base away. The CDR3 numbers 13 residues from cysteine through phenylalanine. The read is trimmed to its CDR3 DNA, 39 bases read in frame from base 1. The V end loses 5 bases and the J end loses 4 bases, and a stretch of 11 bases separates them. In the germline V gene, CDR1 corresponds to SGHTA and CDR2 to FQGNSA. These data belong to a study of CD4 T cells in relation to SARS-CoV-2 and coronaviruses (dated by TCRdb to the early 2020s). Regarding the study in general: HLA restriction was mapped for shared crossreactive spike epitopes using patient-derived lymphoblastoid cell lines. For other donors in the study, expansion assays were sequenced with a different, Illumina-based TCR-beta assay. Memory CD4+ T cell crossreactivity between SARS-CoV-2 and common cold coronavirus spike proteins was assessed at the TCR clonotype level in the study. Samples from three pre-COVID donors and the naive versus memory experiments were sequenced with the Adaptive Biotechnologies TCR-sequencing kit; other data were Illumina-based. Results and caveats for the whole study, not just this receptor: Because the crossreactivity analysis focused on spike protein, crossreactivity against other viral proteins was not assessed. In roughly two thirds of donors, memory CD4+ clonotypes turned up that crossrecognized SARS-CoV-2 and at least one common cold coronavirus spike. Compared with monoreactive clones, crossreactive clones had significantly weaker SARS-CoV-2-driven expansion, a result consistent with antigenic imprinting. Because no donor provided both pre-pandemic and post-infection samples, tracing the source of pre-existing responses was limited. The study was constrained by small numbers of patients and of tested TCRs. Naive versus memory sequencing indicated that memory recall responses, rather than primary responses primed during culture, are detected by the assay.

Uncultured naive and memory CD4+ T cell DNA received deep-resolution immunoSEQ TCR-beta sequencing. The authors' analysis ran thus. During preprocessing, nonproductive sequences were removed, as were CDR3s that did not start with C, did not end with F or W, or were shorter than 7 amino acids. Cultured and uncultured naive and memory CD4+ repertoires were searched for previously identified spike- and CEF-reactive CDR3s. Pairwise Levenshtein distance, computed with the stringdist R package after three terminal residues were trimmed from each end, was used as the measure of CDR3 homology. Sourced from immuneACCESS, this table was stored by TCRdb with only in-frame sequences that have V and J called. A share of the clones is absent; for the studies checked, an unresolved V gene accounts for under half, and the remainder has no known explanation. V, J and clone size are those of that table, while D and trimming were read from the DNA. The sample table shows around 56,000 clones, and 86% are seen once. The ten largest clones take up about 1.4% of the sample.

CD4+ T cells from unexposed donors were collected before the COVID-19 pandemic (2011-2018). Naive and memory CD4+ T cells were separated from cryopreserved PBMCs by first enriching for CD4 and then performing EasySep naive CD4+ T cell enrichment. Leukapheresis product for the unexposed donors was bought commercially. PBMCs were isolated from leukapheresis product or whole blood by Ficoll-Paque PLUS gradient centrifugation. PBMCs were either cryopreserved at -140°C or used fresh in the expansion assay. The QIAamp Micro DNA Kit was used to extract genomic DNA from the CD4+ T cells. The TCR comes from a human donor in good health. The sample was memory CD4+ T cells from PBMCs. The meaning of the sample's cell subset or site label: memory (non-naive) CD4+ T cells. Here the chain combines TRBV7-2 and TRBJ1-2; no D gene is confidently identified. Here the CDR3 is given as CASSLEHGYGYTF. The nucleotide sequence reads as follows: TGTGCCAGCAGCCTCGAACACGGCTATGGCTACACCTTC.